The clone carrying this TCR beta chain has a count of ten or more. As yet, its antigen is unknown. These data belong to a study of spatial heterogeneity in lung cancer. Study results and limitations: Mutation counts in tumors were tracked by counts of expanded intratumoral alpha and beta TCRs.

TCRdb ran MiXCR on the 5' RACE reads and lists one entry per CDR3 protein. The sample shows 15,000 to 20,000 distinct CDR3 sequences, around 6.5% of them seen only once. Trimming at V came to 5 bases and at J to 10 bases, leaving 13 bases not matched to a gene. The CDR3 is made up of 15 amino acids. The sample's time point: sample taken at primary tumor resection. The clonotype comes from a female donor with early-stage non-small cell lung cancer. Specimen: lung tumor tissue, collected at surgery. J is TRBJ2-1 and V is TRBV12-3 or TRBV12-4; 8 nucleotides line up with TRBD2. CDR3 in DNA: TGTGCCAGCAGTGCCGACTACGGGAGGGCCAGGGAGCAGTTCTTC. It translates to CASSADYGRAREQFF.